This T cell receptor beta chain was captured by sequencing in a study of T-cell memory formation after mild COVID-19. Whole-study context: The two donors had largely donor-specific TCR clusters. Points from the study as a whole: Clones that contracted from day 15 to 85 had balanced CD4/CD8; later expanders were CD4+ biased. A subset of responding clones appeared in pre-infection memory, suggesting cross-reactive memory joined.

For this clonotype: The antigen is unknown.

With 6 bases removed from V and 4 bases from J, the gap between germline ends came to 15 bases. This CDR3 has 14 amino acids. Libraries for TCRalpha and TCRbeta carried sample barcodes and unique molecular identifiers via 5'RACE. TCRdb called the 5' RACE reads again in MiXCR, with one record for every CDR3 protein. The sample consists of approximately 180,000 distinct CDR3 sequences, under 20% of them appearing once. J is TRBJ2-5 and V is TRBV12-3 or TRBV12-4; D possibly corresponds to TRBD2 (6 bases). The origin of this receptor is an adult woman who had mild COVID-19 (a few samples of this study predate the infection). Cell type and time point are not known. Sequences were obtained from PBMCs or a T cell subset sorted from them (not recorded which). CDR3 region: CASRGSGTAETQYF. The CDR3 coding sequence is TGTGCCAGCAGGGGATCCGGGACTGCAGAGACCCAGTACTTC.